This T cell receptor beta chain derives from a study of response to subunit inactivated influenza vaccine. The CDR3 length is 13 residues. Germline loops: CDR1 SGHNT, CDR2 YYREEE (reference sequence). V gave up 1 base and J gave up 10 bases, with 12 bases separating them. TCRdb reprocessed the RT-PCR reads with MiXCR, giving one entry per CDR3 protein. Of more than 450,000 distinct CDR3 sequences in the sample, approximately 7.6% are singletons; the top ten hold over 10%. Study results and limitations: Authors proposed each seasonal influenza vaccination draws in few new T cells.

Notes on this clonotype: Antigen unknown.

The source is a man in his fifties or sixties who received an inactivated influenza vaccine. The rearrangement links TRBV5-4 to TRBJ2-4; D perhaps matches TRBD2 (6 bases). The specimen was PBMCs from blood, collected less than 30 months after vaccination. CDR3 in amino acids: CASSLRGNEIQYF. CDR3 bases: TGTGCCAGCAGCTTGCGCGGGAATGAGATTCAGTACTTC.